The 24 T cell receptor beta chains in this list originate from one sample, sequenced in a study of CD8+ T cells in alopecia areata. In each case, RNA was isolated and then reverse transcribed into cDNA as the sequencing template. Profiling relied on immunoSEQ multiplex PCR, and the TCRdb table lists in-frame clones only, not all of them. The sample consists of over 150,000 clones, 50% to 70% of them appearing once. Specimen: CD4+ T cells sorted from blood, collected at week 0. All receptors derive from a human donor with alopecia areata.

The chain carries TRBV2 and TRBJ2-7; D is unclear. Deletions cut 5 bases from V and 6 bases from J, with 14 bases between. From germline, CDR1 is SNHLY and CDR2 FYNNEI. CDR3 length: 13 amino acids. CDR3 in amino acids: CASSPKIKTEQYF. The CDR3 region has the DNA TGTGCCAGCAGTCCCAAGATCAAGACCGAGCAGTACTTC.

V usage is TRBV18 and J usage is TRBJ2-4, with D perhaps TRBD1 (6 bases). Trimming cost V 4 bases and J 0 bases, with 7 bases left between them. Germline CDR1 KGHSH, CDR2 LQKENI. The CDR3 consists of 14 residues. The CDR3 coding sequence is TGTGCCAGCTCACTGGACAGAGCCAAAAACATTCAGTACTTC. Amino acids: CASSLDRAKNIQYF.

This clone has more than one count but fewer than ten. The identical CDR3 is also encoded by other nucleotide sequences in the sample. This rearrangement joins TRBV20-1 to TRBJ2-7; either TRBD1 or TRBD2 may fit D (6 bases each). The CDR3 has 11 residues. Germline CDR1 and CDR2: DFQATT and SNEGSKA (reference sequence). Trimming took off 6 bases at V and 2 bases at J, with 8 bases between the two ends. The CDR3 loop reads CSAGGTYEQYF. In DNA form, the CDR3 reads TGCAGTGCAGGGGGGACCTACGAGCAGTACTTC.

The rearrangement uses TRBV29-1 and TRBJ1-5, with D unclear. This CDR3 contains 13 residues. Germline values: CDR1 SQVTM, CDR2 ANQGSEA. Trimming removed 6 bases from V and 3 bases from J, with 12 bases in between. The CDR3 DNA follows: TGCAGCGTCCGGGAACAGCTCAATCAGCCCCAGCATTTT. Protein: CSVREQLNQPQHF.

This chain connects TRBV29-1 to TRBJ2-3, with 15 bases fitting TRBD2. Trimming at V came to 2 bases and at J to 5 bases, leaving 5 bases not matched to a gene. CDR1 is SQVTM, CDR2 ANQGSEA, per germline. This CDR3 has 16 residues. The CDR3 DNA is TGCAGCGTTGAACGGACTAGCGGGGGGGCGGGAGATACGCAGTATTTT. It translates to CSVERTSGGAGDTQYF.

V is TRBV6-6 and J is TRBJ1-1; no reliable D call. CDR1 and CDR2 (germline): MNHNY, SVGAGI (reference sequence). This CDR3 contains 13 residues. V lost 2 bases and J lost 5, with 9 bases in between. For the CDR3, the DNA is TGTGCCAGCAGTTACGCGGGTGGGACTGAAGCTTTCTTT. Its protein is CASSYAGGTEAFF.

The chain joins TRBV29-1 to TRBJ1-4, with D possibly matching TRBD1 (5 bases). Between the trimmed V and J ends, which lost 0 bases and 10 bases, there was a span of 18 bases. In germline, CDR1 is SQVTM, CDR2 ANQGSEA. The CDR3 contains 15 residues. CDR3 region: CSVEEAQGREGKLFF. CDR3 bases: TGCAGCGTTGAAGAAGCGCAGGGTAGGGAGGGAAAACTGTTTTTT. Looking up the rest from reference TRBV29-1 and TRBJ1-4 gives the full variable domain: SAVISQKPSRDICQRGTSLTIQCQVDSQVTMMFWYRQQPGQSLTLIATANQGSEATYESGFVIDKFPISRPNLTFSTLTVSNMSPEDSSIYLCSVEEAQGREGKLFFGSGTQLSVL.

The gene calls are TRBV5-1 and TRBJ2-3, with 13 positions matching TRBD2. With 4 bases clipped from V and 1 base from J, the junction kept 3 bases outside the gene matches. This CDR3 region has 16 residues. Germline lookup yields CDR1 SGHRS and CDR2 YFSETQ. DNA for the CDR3: TGCGCCAGCAGCCTCGGACTAGCGGGAGGCACAGATACGCAGTATTTT. As protein: CASSLGLAGGTDTQYF.

This clone was detected once. The chain couples TRBV2 to TRBJ2-1; no clear D gene. Trimming shortened V by 6 bases and J by 10 bases, and 13 bases separated the two germline ends. The V gene's germline CDR1 is SNHLY and CDR2 FYNNEI. The CDR3 runs 12 residues. CDR3 nucleotides: TGTGCCAGCAGGGAGAATATGGCGGAGCAGTTCTTC. Its protein is CASRENMAEQFF.

This clone was counted between two and nine times. The gene calls are TRBV7-9 and TRBJ1-6, with 7 bases fitting TRBD1. V shed 7 bases, J shed 5 bases, and the junction held 8 bases outside the gene matches. The CDR3 runs to 15 residues. CDR1 and CDR2 from the germline V gene are SEHNR and FQNEAQ (reference sequence). CDR3 region: CASTLSGQDNSPLHF. The CDR3 DNA reads TGTGCCAGCACCCTTTCCGGACAGGATAATTCACCCCTCCACTTT.

The rearrangement uses TRBV15 and TRBJ2-5; possible D gene TRBD1, 6 bases. The CDR3 consists of 14 residues. Trimming left V 2 bases short and J 0 bases short, with 7 bases between. Germline CDR1 reads LNHNV; CDR2 reads YYDKDF (reference sequence). The DNA for the CDR3 is TGTGCCACCAGCAGAACAGGGTACCAAGAGACCCAGTACTTC. Translating it yields CATSRTGYQETQYF.

The chain links TRBV9 to TRBJ1-5; D unresolved. Looked up from germline, CDR1 is SGDLS and CDR2 is YYNGEE. This CDR3 region has 15 residues. Trimming removed 4 bases at V and 0 bases at J, with 11 bases between. CDR3 DNA sequence: TGTGCCAGCAGCCCTAGTCGGCATAGCAATCAGCCCCAGCATTTT. Its translation: CASSPSRHSNQPQHF.

This clone was seen only a few times. The chain is built from TRBV21-1 and TRBJ2-3; the table calls TRBD2, which could not be checked here. TRBV21-1 is flagged as a pseudogene. The length of the CDR3 is 14 residues. The CDR3 loop reads CASGRGHTTDTQYF. The CDR3 nucleotides read TGTGCCAGCGGGAGGGGACATACCACAGATACGCAGTATTTT.

This chain uses TRBV18 with TRBJ1-2; D gene uncertain. Germline V gene data show CDR1 as KGHSH and CDR2 as LQKENI. Trimming stripped 6 bases from V and 7 bases from J, with 12 bases between. The CDR3 spans 12 residues. The CDR3 loop reads CASSTDYSGYTF. CDR3 in DNA: TGTGCCAGCTCGACCGACTATAGTGGCTACACCTTC.

This clone was recorded once. The CDR3 DNA reads as TGTGCCTACCAAGCAGCAGGGCGAATCTACGAGCAGTACTTC. Its protein is CAYQAAGRIYEQYF. The chain employs TRBV30 and TRBJ2-7, with D perhaps TRBD1 (5 bases). CDR1 and CDR2 from the germline V gene are GTSNPN and SVGIG (reference sequence). V was shortened by 7 bases and J by 3 bases, with 19 bases between the two germline ends. This CDR3 region has 14 residues.

The CDR3 sequence is CSVEREYAAEAFF. Here the CDR3 DNA reads TGCAGCGTTGAACGGGAATATGCGGCTGAAGCTTTCTTT. This sequence joins TRBV29-1 and TRBJ1-1; no reliable D call. Germline loops: CDR1 SQVTM, CDR2 ANQGSEA. This CDR3 has 13 amino acids. Trimming removed 2 bases at V and 6 bases at J, with 13 bases between. Drawing the rest from reference TRBV29-1 and TRBJ1-1, the complete variable domain is SAVISQKPSRDICQRGTSLTIQCQVDSQVTMMFWYRQQPGQSLTLIATANQGSEATYESGFVIDKFPISRPNLTFSTLTVSNMSPEDSSIYLCSVEREYAAEAFFGQGTRLTVV.

The J gene is TRBJ2-3, the V gene TRBV11-3; 7 bases map to TRBD1. With V trimmed by 5 bases and J by 5 bases, 22 bases remained unmatched. The CDR3 has 19 amino acids. Germline CDR1 is SGHNT and CDR2 is YENEEA. This CDR3 reads CASSLLAPTGQARVDTQYF. In DNA form, the CDR3 reads TGTGCCAGCAGCCTACTCGCCCCTACCGGACAGGCCCGAGTAGATACGCAGTATTTT.

J is TRBJ1-2 and V is TRBV30, with 12 bases aligning to TRBD1. J gave up 3 bases and V 0 bases, and 8 bases lay outside the gene matches. The CDR3 is 17 residues long. Germline V gives CDR1 GTSNPN, CDR2 SVGIG (reference sequence). CDR3 nucleotides: TGTGCCTGGAGTGTACCAGGGACAGGGGGCATGGACTATGGCTACACCTTC. Protein product: CAWSVPGTGGMDYGYTF.

The V and J genes are TRBV10-3 and TRBJ2-7; 7 nucleotides align to TRBD1. This CDR3 contains 15 residues. The junction had 6 bases not matched to a gene; V was cut back by 1 base and J by 3 bases. The germline CDR1 and CDR2 sequences are ENHRY and SYGVKD. CDR3: CAISELHRGSYEQYF. The CDR3 DNA is TGTGCCATCAGTGAGTTACACAGGGGTAGCTACGAGCAGTACTTC.

The chain joins TRBV4-3 to TRBJ1-2; no reliable D call. V shed 1 base and J shed 4 bases, with 7 bases lying between them. Per the germline V gene, CDR1 is LGHNA and CDR2 is YSLEER. The CDR3 loop spans 13 amino acids. This chain's CDR3 is CASSQVEGYGYTF. The DNA of the CDR3 is TGCGCCAGCAGCCAAGTGGAAGGCTATGGCTACACCTTC.

The rearrangement links TRBV2 to TRBJ1-2; D gene uncertain. Trimming stripped 3 bases from V and 4 bases from J, with 9 bases between. The CDR3 totals 13 residues. CDR1 and CDR2 from the germline V gene are SNHLY and FYNNEI. The CDR3 nucleotides read TGTGCCAGCAGTGACGGACTGATCTATGGCTACACCTTC. It codes for CASSDGLIYGYTF. The full variable domain, rest sourced from reference TRBV2 and TRBJ1-2, is EPEVTQTPSHQVTQMGQEVILRCVPISNHLYFYWYRQILGQKVEFLVSFYNNEISEKSEIFDDQFSVERPDGSNFTLKIRSTKLEDSAMYFCASSDGLIYGYTFGSGTRLTVV.

The chain has TRBV4-1 and TRBJ2-3, with 9 positions matching TRBD1. CDR1 is MGHRA, CDR2 YSYEKL, per germline. With V trimmed by 1 base and J by 8 bases, 7 bases remained unmatched. This CDR3 has 15 residues. In DNA form, the CDR3 reads TGCGCCAGCAGCCAAGGTTCGGGACAGGGCCCTACGCAGTATTTT. It codes for CASSQGSGQGPTQYF.

The J gene is TRBJ1-1, the V gene TRBV29-1; D gene unclear. This CDR3 region has 14 residues. Germline assignment: CDR1 SQVTM and CDR2 ANQGSEA. Trimming shortened V by 0 bases and J by 1 base, and 9 bases separated the two germline ends. CDR3: CSVEDQAANTEAFF. Written as DNA, the CDR3 is TGCAGCGTTGAAGATCAGGCAGCGAACACTGAAGCTTTCTTT.

The J gene is TRBJ1-1, the V gene TRBV30, with D unclear. Per germline, CDR1 GTSNPN and CDR2 SVGIG (reference sequence). The V end was cut by 2 bases, the J end by 1 base, with 11 bases between. The CDR3 runs to 14 residues. CDR3 loop: CAWSLLDGNTEAFF. As DNA, the CDR3 is TGTGCCTGGAGTCTACTAGACGGGAACACTGAAGCTTTCTTT.